The rows below give T cell receptor beta chains drawn from one sample of a study of blood T cell repertoires in COVID-19. The repertoire was sequenced with immunoSEQ multiplex PCR; TCRdb's copy has only in-frame clones and lacks some. The data show some 140,000 clones, around 84% seen once. The sequenced sample was peripheral blood. The source is a woman aged 80 or older with acute or convalescent COVID-19. Both conserved end residues are part of each CDR3. A D gene is named only where the DNA matches it firmly. Size is stated for part of the rows, as once, few or many counts, or as a class when the clone is expanded.

abundance: -; j_gene: TRBJ1-1; v_gene: TRBV5-1; d_gene: TRBD1; CDR3aa: CASSWADRDTEAFF; CDR3nt: TGCGCCAGCAGCTGGGCGGACAGGGACACTGAAGCTTTCTTT
abundance: -; j_gene: TRBJ1-2; v_gene: TRBV30; d_gene: -; CDR3aa: CAWSEGAYYGYTF; CDR3nt: TGTGCCTGGAGTGAAGGGGCCTACTATGGCTACACCTTC
abundance: -; j_gene: TRBJ2-7; v_gene: TRBV6-5; d_gene: TRBD1; CDR3aa: CASSQDRTKYEQYF; CDR3nt: TGTGCCAGCAGCCAGGACAGGACCAAATACGAGCAGTACTTC
abundance: few; j_gene: TRBJ2-7; v_gene: TRBV7-2; d_gene: -; CDR3aa: CASTRPGVSHEQYF; CDR3nt: TGTGCCAGCACCCGTCCGGGAGTTAGCCACGAGCAGTACTTC
abundance: -; j_gene: TRBJ2-3; v_gene: TRBV7-2; d_gene: TRBD2; CDR3aa: CASSLVAGGRADTQYF; CDR3nt: TGTGCCAGCAGCTTAGTGGCGGGAGGGCGAGCAGATACGCAGTATTTT
abundance: -; j_gene: TRBJ1-1; v_gene: TRBV9; d_gene: TRBD1; CDR3aa: CASSGQDREEAFF; CDR3nt: TGTGCCAGCAGCGGACAAGACAGGGAGGAAGCTTTCTTT
abundance: few; j_gene: TRBJ1-1; v_gene: TRBV7-9; d_gene: -; CDR3aa: CASSPSVTRDEAFF; CDR3nt: TGTGCCAGCAGCCCATCCGTCACCAGGGATGAAGCTTTCTTT
abundance: few; j_gene: TRBJ2-7; v_gene: TRBV21-1; d_gene: -; CDR3aa: CASSSRRGCRDRGRVGSYEQYF; CDR3nt: TGTGCCAGCAGCTCCCGAAGAGGCTGCCGGGACAGGGGGCGAGTAGGCTCCTACGAGCAGTACTTC
abundance: -; j_gene: TRBJ1-1; v_gene: TRBV27; d_gene: -; CDR3aa: CASSQKGLNTEAFF; CDR3nt: TGTGCCAGCAGTCAAAAGGGGTTGAACACTGAAGCTTTCTTT
abundance: -; j_gene: TRBJ2-7; v_gene: TRBV19; d_gene: -; CDR3aa: CASSMGHSYEQYF; CDR3nt: TGTGCCAGTAGTATGGGACATTCCTACGAGCAGTACTTC
abundance: -; j_gene: TRBJ1-1; v_gene: TRBV16; d_gene: -; CDR3aa: CASSQADSTMNTEAFF; CDR3nt: TGTGCCAGCAGCCAGGCCGACAGTACTATGAACACTGAAGCTTTCTTT
abundance: -; j_gene: TRBJ2-3; v_gene: TRBV3-1/TRBV3-2; d_gene: TRBD1; CDR3aa: CASSQGQGATDTQYF; CDR3nt: TGTGCCAGCAGCCAAGGACAGGGGGCAACAGATACGCAGTATTTT
abundance: -; j_gene: TRBJ1-6; v_gene: TRBV5-1; d_gene: TRBD1; CDR3aa: CASSARDSSSPLHF; CDR3nt: TGCGCCAGCAGCGCCCGGGACAGTAGTTCACCCCTCCACTTT
abundance: -; j_gene: TRBJ2-1; v_gene: TRBV5-1; d_gene: TRBD2; CDR3aa: CASSERTSGSYNEQFF; CDR3nt: TGCGCCAGCAGCGAGAGGACTAGCGGTTCTTACAATGAGCAGTTCTTC
abundance: -; j_gene: TRBJ2-5; v_gene: TRBV5-6; d_gene: TRBD2; CDR3aa: CASRLAGGRKETQYF; CDR3nt: TGTGCCAGCAGGCTAGCGGGGGGGCGGAAAGAGACCCAGTACTTC
abundance: -; j_gene: TRBJ1-4; v_gene: TRBV18; d_gene: -; CDR3aa: CASSSGPEKLFF; CDR3nt: TGTGCCAGCTCATCGGGTCCCGAAAAACTGTTTTTT
abundance: -; j_gene: TRBJ1-2; v_gene: TRBV19; d_gene: -; CDR3aa: CASSMRHTYGYTF; CDR3nt: TGTGCCAGTAGTATGAGGCACACCTATGGCTACACCTTC
abundance: -; j_gene: TRBJ1-2; v_gene: TRBV19; d_gene: TRBD1; CDR3aa: CASSLGTGAYGYTF; CDR3nt: TGTGCCAGTAGCCTTGGGACAGGTGCATATGGCTACACCTTC
abundance: -; j_gene: TRBJ2-3; v_gene: TRBV6-6; d_gene: -; CDR3aa: CASSHGLSPPSQYF; CDR3nt: TGTGCCAGCAGCCACGGGTTAAGTCCCCCTTCGCAGTATTTT
abundance: -; j_gene: TRBJ2-1; v_gene: TRBV6-2/TRBV6-3; d_gene: TRBD2; CDR3aa: CASSPLAGTPYNEQFF; CDR3nt: TGTGCCAGCAGTCCCTTAGCGGGGACGCCCTACAATGAGCAGTTCTTC
abundance: -; j_gene: TRBJ2-1; v_gene: TRBV9; d_gene: -; CDR3aa: CASSGRGGGEQFF; CDR3nt: TGTGCCAGCAGCGGTCGCGGGGGCGGGGAGCAGTTCTTC